The clone carrying this TCR beta chain was seen a handful of times. Antigen unknown. The data were obtained in a study of identical twins. Whole-study findings and limits: Models came in too low on out-of-frame TCR alpha sharing in monozygotic twins. The degree of excess twin sharing was weaker in beta out-of-frame sequences.

The CDR3 consists of 14 residues. Trimming removed 2 bases at V and 11 bases at J, with 13 bases between. TCRdb called the 5' RACE reads again in MiXCR, with one record for every CDR3 protein. The sample records about 890,000 distinct CDR3 sequences, around an eighth being singletons. The same data also contributed to another study, on yellow fever vaccine responses in identical twins.

V and J are TRBV12-3 or TRBV12-4 and TRBJ1-6; D gene ambiguous. The sample consisted of PBMCs. This TCR was recovered from a young woman in good health. CDR3 amino acids: CASSLPGIRTPLHF. CDR3 DNA sequence: TGTGCCAGCAGTTTACCGGGGATCAGAACACCCCTCCACTTT.